The TCR beta chain under discussion was sequenced for a study of control samples from healthy donors and cancer patients. The CDR3 totals 15 residues. Germline CDR1 reads SGDLS; CDR2 reads YYNGEE. Between the trimmed V and J ends, which lost 3 bases and 6 bases, there was a span of 18 bases. TCRdb's table, derived via immunoSEQ multiplex PCR, lists solely in-frame clones and lacks some. The sample consists of a few hundred thousand clones, around nine tenths of them appearing once. This clone has just a few counts. This TCR was sampled from a man aged 35 to 55 with head and neck cancer. Specimen: PBMCs. The chain has TRBV9 and TRBJ1-1; D possibly corresponds to TRBD1 (6 bases). The CDR3 sequence is CASSAKQGQDAEAFF. CDR3 DNA sequence: TGTGCCAGCAGCGCCAAACAGGGCCAGGATGCTGAAGCTTTCTTT.